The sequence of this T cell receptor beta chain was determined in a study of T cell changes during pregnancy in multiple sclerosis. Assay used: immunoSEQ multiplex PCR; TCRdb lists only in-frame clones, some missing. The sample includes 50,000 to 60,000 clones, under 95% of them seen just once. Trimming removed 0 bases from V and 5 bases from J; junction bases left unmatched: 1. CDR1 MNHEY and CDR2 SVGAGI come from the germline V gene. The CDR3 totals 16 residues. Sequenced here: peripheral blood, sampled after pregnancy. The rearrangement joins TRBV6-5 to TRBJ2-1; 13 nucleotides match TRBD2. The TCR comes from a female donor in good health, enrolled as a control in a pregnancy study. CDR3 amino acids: CASSYSGLAGDNEQFF. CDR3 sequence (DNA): TGTGCCAGCAGTTACTCTGGACTAGCGGGGGACAATGAGCAGTTCTTC.